This TCR beta chain was identified in a study of OX40 agonist ivuxolimab in advanced cancers. Findings and limits, study-wide: Blood T cells, both CD4+ and CD8+, expanded clonally by week 6 at 0.1 to 3.0 mg/kg.

Note on this clone: No antigen is known for it.

Assay: immunoSEQ multiplex PCR; the TCRdb copy retains only in-frame clones and omits some. The table shows about 64,000 clones, with more than 75% occurring only once. This CDR3 has 16 residues. Per the germline V gene, CDR1 is MDHEN and CDR2 is SYDVKM. The J segment lost 2 bases and the V segment lost 5 bases, leaving 6 bases of the junction unmatched. The chain couples TRBV28 to TRBJ2-3; 11 positions match TRBD2. This specimen was CD4+ or CD8+ T cells sorted from blood, taken in a trial of the OX40 agonist ivuxolimab. The TCR sequence derives from an adult with an advanced solid tumor such as melanoma, head and neck, liver or kidney cancer. CDR3 region: CASSPGLAEFTDTQYF. The CDR3 coding sequence is TGTGCCAGCAGTCCGGGACTAGCGGAATTCACAGATACGCAGTATTTT.